This T cell receptor beta chain was captured in a study of siplizumab effects on memory and regulatory T cells. The ends were cut back, 0 bases at V and 11 bases at J, with 11 bases in the middle. The V gene's germline CDR1 is MGHRA and CDR2 YSYEKL. The CDR3 consists of 14 residues. Sequencing of each sample assayed 75,000 to 100,000 TCR templates. Only in-frame clones appear in the TCRdb table, and some are missing; sequencing was by immunoSEQ multiplex PCR. The sample has some 100,000 clones; 93% are singletons. Findings of the study overall: Siplizumab caused a significant drop in alloreactive sequences traceable to unstimulated CD4+ memory cells. Apparently key alloresponse contributors, naive T cells also seemed more diverse than memory cells.

This clone came up once. The antigen is not known. Sequencing used CD8+ T cells sorted from blood. The TCR comes from a human donor in good health. This rearrangement joins TRBV4-1 to TRBJ1-6; maybe TRBD1 (5 bases). The CDR3, as DNA: TGCGCCAGCAGCCAAGATTGGGGGTCGACACCCCTCCACTTT. It codes for CASSQDWGSTPLHF.